Below are 29 T cell receptor beta chains sequenced from a single sample in a study of control samples from healthy donors and cancer patients. The data were produced by immunoSEQ multiplex PCR, yet TCRdb's version contains in-frame clones alone and is incomplete. This sample has about 120,000 clones, with around 89% found just once. Specimen: PBMCs. These receptors originate from a woman between 50 and 59 years old with colorectal cancer.

This chain joins TRBV19 and TRBJ1-5; D possibly corresponds to TRBD1 (5 bases). Trimming took 3 bases from V and 4 from J, leaving 10 bases between them. The germline V gene encodes CDR1 LNHDA and CDR2 SQIVND (reference sequence). This CDR3 spans 14 amino acids. The CDR3 loop reads CASSMGQLNQPQHF. The DNA for the CDR3 is TGTGCCAGTAGTATGGGGCAGCTAAATCAGCCCCAGCATTTT. Combining the CDR3 with reference TRBV19 and TRBJ1-5 gives the whole variable domain DGGITQSPKYLFRKEGQNVTLSCEQNLNHDAMYWYRQDPGQGLRLIYYSQIVNDFQKGDIAEGYSVSREKKESFPLTVTSAQKNPTAFYLCASSMGQLNQPQHFGDGTRLSIL.

This clone was seen a single time. The V call is TRBV13, the J call TRBJ2-2, with 7 bases matching TRBD1. CDR3 length: 14 amino acids. The ends lost 0 bases at V and 6 bases at J; junction bases unmatched: 1. The germline V gene encodes CDR1 PRHDT and CDR2 FYEKMQ (reference sequence). Here the CDR3 DNA reads TGTGCCAGCAGCTTAGGGACAGGGCCCGGGGAGCTGTTTTTT. This sequence encodes CASSLGTGPGELFF.

The chain has TRBV9 and TRBJ2-1; either TRBD1 or TRBD2 may supply D (5 bases each). The germline V gene encodes CDR1 SGDLS and CDR2 YYNGEE. There are 13 residues in the CDR3. The V end was cut by 9 bases, the J end by 6 bases, with 16 bases between. Here the CDR3 reads CATSRDELNEQFF. The DNA for the CDR3 is TGTGCCACAAGCCGGGACGAGCTCAATGAGCAGTTCTTC.

This chain uses TRBV5-4 with TRBJ2-7; D perhaps matches TRBD1 (5 bases). V lost 4 bases and J lost 3, with 20 bases in between. Germline V CDR1 and CDR2: SGHNT, YYREEE (reference sequence). The CDR3 totals 16 residues. The CDR3 nucleotides are TGTGCCAGCAGCCCCTTTCCCCGCGGTAGGGGCTACGAGCAGTACTTC. Amino acids: CASSPFPRGRGYEQYF.

This clone was observed a handful of times. The chain combines TRBV4-1 with TRBJ2-6; D is perhaps TRBD2 (5 bases). The germline CDR1 and CDR2 sequences are MGHRA and YSYEKL. The CDR3 has 16 amino acids. Trimming took 0 bases from V and 1 from J, leaving 7 bases between them. The DNA of the CDR3 is TGCGCCAGCAGCCAAGATCGGGGTTCTGGGGCCAACGTCCTGACTTTC. It specifies CASSQDRGSGANVLTF.

This chain uses TRBV15 with TRBJ2-7; D is possibly TRBD2 (6 bases). The germline V gene encodes CDR1 LNHNV and CDR2 YYDKDF (reference sequence). Trimming cost V 5 bases and J 1 base, with 15 bases left between them. The CDR3 is 15 amino acids. CDR3 protein: CATSRYGSGSYEQYF. For the CDR3, the DNA is TGTGCCACCAGCCGGTACGGGAGTGGGTCCTACGAGCAGTACTTC. Using reference TRBV15 and TRBJ2-7 for the parts outside the CDR3, the full variable domain is DAMVIQNPRYQVTQFGKPVTLSCSQTLNHNVMYWYQQKSSQAPKLLFHYYDKDFNNEADTPDNFQSRRPNTSFCFLDIRSPGLGDTAMYLCATSRYGSGSYEQYFGPGTRLTVT.

The chain recombines TRBV6-1 with TRBJ1-1; D is perhaps TRBD1 (6 bases). V dropped 0 bases and J dropped 3 bases, with 11 bases sitting between them. Per germline, CDR1 MNHNS and CDR2 SASEGT. This CDR3 is 15 amino acids long. CDR3 residues: CASSEASRGYTEAFF. CDR3 DNA: TGTGCCAGCAGTGAAGCGTCCAGGGGTTACACTGAAGCTTTCTTT.

The rearrangement links TRBV19 to TRBJ1-1; no firm D call. CDR3 length: 13 amino acids. In germline, CDR1 is LNHDA, CDR2 SQIVND (reference sequence). Trimming removed 7 bases at V and 5 bases at J, with 14 bases between. The CDR3, as DNA: TGTGCCAGTACTGATAACTCCCCAACTGAAGCTTTCTTT. This codes for CASTDNSPTEAFF.

The V call is TRBV29-1, the J call TRBJ2-3; D uncertain. Germline-derived CDR1 and CDR2 are SQVTM and ANQGSEA. Trimming removed 6 bases at V and 4 bases at J, with 17 bases between. The CDR3 has 14 amino acids. The CDR3: CSVYLGSFSDTQYF. The CDR3 DNA is TGCAGCGTCTATTTGGGCTCATTTTCAGATACGCAGTATTTT.

This chain links TRBV19 with TRBJ2-2; 7 positions agree with TRBD2. The CDR3 spans 16 residues. Germline CDR1 LNHDA, CDR2 SQIVND (reference sequence). V shed 1 base, J shed 3 bases, and the junction held 5 bases outside the gene matches. DNA of the CDR3: TGTGCCAGTAGTATAGCGGCGGGAGCGTACACCGGGGAGCTGTTTTTT. Protein sequence: CASSIAAGAYTGELFF. Full variable domain (remainder filled in from reference TRBV19 and TRBJ2-2): DGGITQSPKYLFRKEGQNVTLSCEQNLNHDAMYWYRQDPGQGLRLIYYSQIVNDFQKGDIAEGYSVSREKKESFPLTVTSAQKNPTAFYLCASSIAAGAYTGELFFGEGSRLTVL.

The chain carries TRBV6-5 and TRBJ1-2; D might be TRBD1 (6 bases). There are 16 residues in the CDR3. Germline V lookup: CDR1 MNHEY, CDR2 SVGAGI. The ends were cut back, 4 bases at V and 4 bases at J, with 19 bases in the middle. The CDR3 coding sequence is TGTGCCAGCAGTTTCTTCACAGGGTCGGTTTTCTATGGCTACACCTTC. This gives the protein CASSFFTGSVFYGYTF.

The chain uses TRBV7-3 and TRBJ1-1; D perhaps matches TRBD1 (5 bases). CDR1 and CDR2 from the germline V gene are SGHTA and FQGTGA. The V end lost 4 bases, the J end lost 0 bases, and 6 bases lay between the germline ends. The length of the CDR3 is 13 residues. In DNA form, the CDR3 reads TGTGCCAGCAGCTCGACAGTGAACACTGAAGCTTTCTTT. Translated: CASSSTVNTEAFF.

The gene calls are TRBV3-1 (or the pseudogene TRBV3-2) and TRBJ1-1; D might be TRBD1 (6 bases). Trimming took 7 bases from V and 6 from J, leaving 21 bases between them. The CDR3 covers 15 residues. Germline CDR1 reads LGHDT; CDR2 reads YNNKEL (reference sequence). The CDR3 sequence: CASNSRGGLVAEAFF. In DNA form, the CDR3 reads TGTGCCAGCAACTCTAGGGGGGGATTAGTCGCTGAAGCTTTCTTT.

The chain is built from TRBV2 and TRBJ1-2; TRBD1 aligns across 8 bases. The J segment lost 4 bases and the V segment lost 7 bases, leaving 5 bases of the junction unmatched. The germline V gene has CDR1 SNHLY and CDR2 FYNNEI. This CDR3 spans 13 amino acids. The DNA of the CDR3 is TGTGCCAGCACAGGGGGCGCATTCTATGGCTACACCTTC. Protein sequence: CASTGGAFYGYTF.

The CDR3 loop reads CASSPIPGNTGELFF. CDR3 DNA sequence: TGTGCCAGCTCACCAATCCCCGGGAACACCGGGGAGCTGTTTTTT. This chain links TRBV18 with TRBJ2-2; no clear D gene. Germline V gene data show CDR1 as KGHSH and CDR2 as LQKENI. This CDR3 is 15 amino acids long. Trimming pared 2 bases from V and 1 base from J, leaving 8 bases between.

The chain employs TRBV5-1 and TRBJ2-3, with a possible D match to TRBD1 (6 bases). CDR3 length: 15 amino acids. Germline V lookup: CDR1 SGHRS, CDR2 YFSETQ. Deletions cut 2 bases from V and 4 bases from J, with 14 bases between. The CDR3 coding sequence is TGCGCCAGCAGCTTTGGCCAGGGGTTGGCAGATACGCAGTATTTT. It encodes CASSFGQGLADTQYF.

The chain links TRBV23-1 to TRBJ2-2; the D gene is possibly TRBD1 (6 bases). TRBV23-1 has ORF status, its function being uncertain. This CDR3 is 14 amino acids long. The V end lost 6 bases, the J end lost 4 bases, and 12 bases lay between the germline ends. The CDR3 DNA reads as TGCGCCAGCAGGTACAGGGCGGGCACCGGGGAGCTGTTTTTT. This sequence encodes CASRYRAGTGELFF.

The chain employs TRBV11-2 and TRBJ1-1; D ambiguous. In germline, CDR1 is SGHAT, CDR2 FQNNGV. Trimming removed 5 bases at V and 5 bases at J, with 12 bases between. This CDR3 has 13 amino acids. CDR3 in amino acids: CASSPGVFTEAFF. DNA of the CDR3: TGTGCCAGCAGCCCCGGGGTGTTTACTGAAGCTTTCTTT.

This rearrangement joins TRBV11-2 to TRBJ1-1; TRBD1 matches 7 bases. Germline trimming cut 5 bases from V and 6 bases from J; bases unmatched to any gene: 3. CDR1 and CDR2 (germline): SGHAT, FQNNGV. This CDR3 is 12 amino acids long. CDR3 in amino acids: CASSLRGAEAFF. CDR3 coding DNA: TGTGCCAGCAGCCTCAGGGGGGCTGAAGCTTTCTTT.

This clone showed up just once. This chain joins TRBV19 and TRBJ2-1; 7 bases fit TRBD2. Germline V gene sequence: CDR1 LNHDA, CDR2 SQIVND (reference sequence). V lost 5 bases to trimming and J lost 7 bases; unmatched junction nucleotides: 5. The CDR3 has 13 amino acids. The CDR3, as DNA: TGTGCCAGTAGTTCATTGCGGGAGAATGAGCAGTTCTTC. Its protein is CASSSLRENEQFF.

The chain has TRBV14 and TRBJ2-7, with D hard to call. Germline CDR1 and CDR2: SGHDN and FVKESK. CDR3 length equals 14 residues. Deletions cut 2 bases from V and 5 bases from J, with 13 bases between. CDR3 nucleotides: TGTGCCAGCAGCCAACATCCTTCTGGGGACGAGCAGTACTTC. Residues: CASSQHPSGDEQYF.

This rearrangement joins TRBV7-2 to TRBJ2-5; TRBD1 might be the D (5 bases). The ends were cut back, 1 base at V and 9 bases at J, with 9 bases in the middle. This CDR3 contains 12 residues. Germline loops: CDR1 SGHTA, CDR2 FQGNSA. CDR3 region: CASSLGRQSQYF. CDR3 sequence (DNA): TGTGCCAGCAGCTTAGGCAGACAGTCCCAGTACTTC.

A single count supports this clone. The chain recombines TRBV5-4 with TRBJ2-3, with D hard to call. Deletions cut 0 bases from V and 1 base from J, with 12 bases between. This CDR3 comprises 16 residues. Germline lookup yields CDR1 SGHNT and CDR2 YYREEE (reference sequence). CDR3 sequence (DNA): TGTGCCAGCAGCTTGGAGGGCGCGGATCGCACAGATACGCAGTATTTT. This encodes CASSLEGADRTDTQYF. The complete variable domain, with remaining parts taken from reference TRBV5-4 and TRBJ2-3, reads ETGVTQSPTHLIKTRGQQVTLRCSSQSGHNTVSWYQQALGQGPQFIFQYYREEENGRGNFPPRFSGLQFPNYSSELNVNALELDDSALYLCASSLEGADRTDTQYFGPGTRLTVL.

The chain has TRBV9 and TRBJ1-2; D perhaps matches TRBD1 (5 bases). Between the trimmed V and J ends, which lost 0 bases and 4 bases, there was a span of 13 bases. From germline, CDR1 is SGDLS and CDR2 YYNGEE. The length of the CDR3 is 15 residues. CDR3 nucleotides: TGTGCCAGCAGCGTAGAAGCCGGACAACTCTATGGCTACACCTTC. It translates to CASSVEAGQLYGYTF.

The chain is built from TRBV28 and TRBJ2-7; TRBD2 agrees at 12 bases. CDR1 and CDR2 (germline): MDHEN, SYDVKM. This CDR3 is 17 amino acids long. Trimming removed 7 bases from V and 2 bases from J; junction bases left unmatched: 12. This chain's CDR3 is CASTGASGREAAYEQYF. CDR3 nucleotides: TGTGCCAGCACGGGCGCTAGCGGGAGGGAAGCCGCCTACGAGCAGTACTTC.

The chain's CDR3 is CASRPATSFNYGYTF. The CDR3 nucleotides are TGTGCCAGCAGACCGGCCACATCCTTTAACTATGGCTACACCTTC. The V and J genes are TRBV3-1 (or the pseudogene TRBV3-2) and TRBJ1-2; D is undetermined. The germline gives CDR1 LGHDT, CDR2 YNNKEL (reference sequence). Trimming took 6 bases from V and 1 from J, leaving 15 bases between them. This CDR3 is 15 amino acids long.

This clone was detected a few times. The rearrangement links TRBV4-1 to TRBJ2-3; D uncertain. V lost 2 bases and J 2 bases, leaving 14 bases between the germline ends. Germline V lookup: CDR1 MGHRA, CDR2 YSYEKL. The CDR3 is 16 amino acids. This chain's CDR3 is CASSQLDLVHTDTQYF. As DNA, the CDR3 is TGCGCCAGCAGCCAACTAGACCTCGTACACACAGATACGCAGTATTTT.

The V and J genes are TRBV28 and TRBJ1-2; no clear D. V was clipped by 5 bases and J by 6 bases, with 19 bases between them. This CDR3 contains 15 residues. Germline CDR1 is MDHEN and CDR2 is SYDVKM. The CDR3 DNA reads TGTGCCAGCAGTGATTTAATAGGACCTGGGGATGGCTACACCTTC. This sequence encodes CASSDLIGPGDGYTF.

V is TRBV18 and J is TRBJ2-7; 10 bases align to TRBD2. CDR3 size: 15 residues. J gave up 4 bases and V 3 bases, and 6 bases lay outside the gene matches. CDR1 is KGHSH and CDR2 is LQKENI in the germline V gene. The CDR3 nucleotides are TGTGCCAGCTCACCCTATGGGACTAGCGTGTACGAGCAGTACTTC. Its translation is CASSPYGTSVYEQYF.